A selection of T cell receptor beta chains follows, all from one sample in a study of technical replicates of blood from a few donors. The repertoire was sequenced with immunoSEQ multiplex PCR; TCRdb's copy has only in-frame clones and lacks some. Of tens of thousands of clones listed, around nine tenths are singletons. The specimen was T cells isolated from PBMCs. The origin of the receptors is a human donor in good health. The CDR3 runs from the conserved cysteine through the conserved F or W. Where a row states a size, it is once, few, many or the class of an expanded clone; other rows omit it.

NA	TRBV11-2	TRBJ2-7	CASSIPGLSYEQYF
NA	TRBV2	TRBJ2-3	CASKRGSNAQYF
NA	TRBV7-8	TRBJ1-1	CASSHSLTGEAFF
NA	TRBV19	TRBJ2-1	CASIGSFNEQFF
once	TRBV7-6	TRBJ2-1	CASSLGARNEQFF
NA	TRBV27	TRBJ2-3	CASSLLRRGASADTQYF
few	TRBV30	TRBJ1-5	CAWNGGGIRNQPQHF
NA	TRBV4-1	TRBJ2-5	CASSQAPGETQYF
NA	TRBV5-1	TRBJ1-2	CASSLGQGSYGYTF
NA	TRBV5-4	TRBJ1-6	CASSNGDIYNSPLHF
NA	TRBV5-4	TRBJ1-1	CASSRTAVSGDTEAFF